This T cell receptor (beta chain) comes out of a study of blood T cell repertoires in COVID-19. The overall study: Sources were T cells, B-cell-depleted T cells, or PBMCs; the material itself was cDNA or gDNA.

Here immunoSEQ multiplex PCR was the method, and the copy in TCRdb shows in-frame clones only, minus some. The top ten clones hold 4.2% of a sample with 130,000 to 150,000 clones, around 80% of them seen once. The CDR3 is 14 residues long. CDR1 and CDR2 from the germline V gene are KGHSH and LQKENI. V gave up 1 base and J gave up 2 bases; unmatched junction bases: 2. The sequenced sample consisted of peripheral blood. The chain couples TRBV18 to TRBJ2-7; 7 bases are a match to TRBD1. The sequence was collected from a man aged 60-69 years with acute or convalescent COVID-19. This chain's CDR3 is CASSPQGATYEQYF. The DNA of the CDR3 is TGTGCCAGCTCACCACAGGGGGCGACCTACGAGCAGTACTTC.